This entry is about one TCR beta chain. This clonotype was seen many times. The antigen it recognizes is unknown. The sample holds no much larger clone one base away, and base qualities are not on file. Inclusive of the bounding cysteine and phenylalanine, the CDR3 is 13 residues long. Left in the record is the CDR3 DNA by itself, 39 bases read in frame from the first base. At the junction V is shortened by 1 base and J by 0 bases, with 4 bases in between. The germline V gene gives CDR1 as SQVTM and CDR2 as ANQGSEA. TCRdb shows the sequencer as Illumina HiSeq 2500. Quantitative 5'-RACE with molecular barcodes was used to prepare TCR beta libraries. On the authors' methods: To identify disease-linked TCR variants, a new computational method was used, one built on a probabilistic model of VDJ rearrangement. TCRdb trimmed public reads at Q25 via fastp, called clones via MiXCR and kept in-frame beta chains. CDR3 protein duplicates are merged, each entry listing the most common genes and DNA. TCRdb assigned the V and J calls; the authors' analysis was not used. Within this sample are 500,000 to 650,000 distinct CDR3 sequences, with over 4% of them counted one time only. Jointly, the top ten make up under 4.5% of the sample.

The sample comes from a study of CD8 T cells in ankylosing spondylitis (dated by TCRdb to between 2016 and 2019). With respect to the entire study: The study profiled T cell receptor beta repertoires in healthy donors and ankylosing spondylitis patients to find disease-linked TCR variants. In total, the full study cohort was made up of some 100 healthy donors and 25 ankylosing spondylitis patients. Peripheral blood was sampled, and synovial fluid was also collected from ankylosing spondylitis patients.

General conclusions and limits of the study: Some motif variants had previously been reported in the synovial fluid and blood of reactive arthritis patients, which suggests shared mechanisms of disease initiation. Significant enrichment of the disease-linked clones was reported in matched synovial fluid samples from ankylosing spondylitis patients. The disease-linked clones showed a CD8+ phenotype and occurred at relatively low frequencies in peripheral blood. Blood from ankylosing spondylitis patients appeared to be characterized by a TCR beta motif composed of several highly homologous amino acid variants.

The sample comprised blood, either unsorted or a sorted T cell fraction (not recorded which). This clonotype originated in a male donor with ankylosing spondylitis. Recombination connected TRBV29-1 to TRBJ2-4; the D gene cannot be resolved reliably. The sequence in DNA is TGCAGCGTTGAAGCGGTAGCCAAAAACATTCAGTACTTC. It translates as CSVEAVAKNIQYF.